This TCR beta chain stems from a study of blood T cell dynamics during melanoma immunotherapy (dated by TCRdb to 2020 to 2022). In terms of the full investigation: All patients had metastatic melanoma and were given first-line pembrolizumab or nivolumab plus ipilimumab as standard of care in the United Kingdom. To find early correlates of response, peripheral T cell receptor repertoires were profiled in metastatic melanoma patients before and after one cycle of checkpoint inhibitor therapy. The training cohort consisted of consecutive patients, while an additional independent group of patients from the same centre was pooled to form an external validation set.

For each sorted CD8+ T cell subset, the entire amount of extracted DNA was loaded into the assay. TCR beta CDR3 sequences were amplified from genomic DNA using the immunoSEQ TCRb Assay kit according to manufacturer instructions. The KAPA Library Quantification Kit for Illumina platforms was used to quantify the pooled libraries by qPCR. Pooled libraries were clustered at roughly 0.55-1.2 pM and sequenced on an Illumina NextSeq 500. Per the original workflow: The TCR data were analyzed using immunoSEQ ANALYZER and the R LymphoSeq package. A rearrangement efficiency score was calculated as productive divided by the sum of productive and non-productive CDR3 sequences. Clonality was measured with the Gini coefficient and diversity with the Renyi index at alpha=1, and both measures were compared pairwise between timepoints within each patient. Clonal relatedness used an edit distance of 3, and repertoire similarity used the Bhattacharyya coefficient, both computed in LymphoSeq. Linear discriminant analysis on week-3 changes in clonality and diversity was built with the R MASS and caret packages to classify response. What TCRdb holds here is the immuneACCESS table cut down to in-frame rearrangements. Part of the clones is not present; checked against another copy, under half of the missing clones reflect an unresolved V gene, and the others are unexplained. V, J and clone size are those of that table, while D and trimming were read from the DNA. Present in this sample are around 13,000 clones, about 91% of which were seen just once. The ten largest clones capture around 0.2% of the sample.

The meaning of the sample's time point label: pre-treatment baseline. Blood samples were taken before treatment (T0) and at week 3 (W3), following the first cycle of checkpoint blockade. Except for two patients with rapid clinical progression, response was assessed 12 weeks after the first infusion by RECIST 1.1; disease control meant complete response, partial response or stable disease. Any patient who had received prior systemic cancer treatment, was on concomitant immunosuppressant therapy or had synchronous other active malignancies was excluded. In six patients, three progressing and three with disease control, sorted CD8+ memory and naive T cell subsets were sequenced at T0 and W3. Lymphoprep and SepMate tubes were used to isolate PBMC from blood, and red cell lysis was then performed. QIAamp DNA Blood Mini kits were used to extract DNA from PBMC and sorted T cell subsets. Before DNA extraction, CD8+ T cell subsets were live-sorted on a FACSAria III cytometer and then frozen. Fresh PBMC for flow cytometry were held at 4°C in PBS with roughly 2% fetal bovine serum and analyzed within 25 hours.

The V end loses 2 bases and the J end loses 3 bases, and a stretch of 10 bases separates them. The CDR1 and CDR2 encoded by the germline V gene are LGHNT and FRNRAP. Its CDR3 holds 14 amino acids, cysteine through phenylalanine. CDR3 DNA is the only sequence kept; it has 42 bases, read in frame from the first base. For this clone: There is no known antigen for this receptor. Base-call qualities are not available, and no considerably larger clone is one nucleotide away.

Results the study describes overall, beyond this receptor: The relatively small sample size was recognized as a factor that could limit how well the results generalize. Whether the T cell clones driving repertoire changes were melanoma-specific or reflected general immune activation could not be determined in the study. Among sorted CD8+ subsets, TIE cells showed the highest similarity to cfDNA CDR3 sequences and the highest clonality, suggesting active turnover with convergence on dominant clones.

The source was effector memory CD8+ T cells from blood, collected from a patient treated with checkpoint blockade. The sequence links TRBV12-5 to TRBJ1-2, with a tentative D gene TRBD1 over 5 matching bases. The sequence was obtained from a human donor with melanoma. The CDR3 sequence is CASGLKTADYGYTF. In nucleotide form, the sequence is TGTGCTAGTGGTTTGAAGACAGCTGACTATGGCTACACCTTC.